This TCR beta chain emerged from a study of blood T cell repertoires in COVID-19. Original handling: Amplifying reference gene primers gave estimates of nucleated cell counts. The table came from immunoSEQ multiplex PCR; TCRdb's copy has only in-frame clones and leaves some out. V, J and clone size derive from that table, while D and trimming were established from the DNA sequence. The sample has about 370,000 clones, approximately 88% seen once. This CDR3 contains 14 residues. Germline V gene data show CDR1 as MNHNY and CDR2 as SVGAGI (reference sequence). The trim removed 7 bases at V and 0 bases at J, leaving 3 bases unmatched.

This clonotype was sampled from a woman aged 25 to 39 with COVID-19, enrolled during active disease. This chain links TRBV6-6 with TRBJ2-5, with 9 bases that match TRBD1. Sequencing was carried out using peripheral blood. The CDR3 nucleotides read TGTGCCAGCACTGACAGGGGGAACCAAGAGACCCAGTACTTC. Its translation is CASTDRGNQETQYF.